This is a list of T cell receptor beta chains from one sample in a study of CD8+CD57+ T cells in acquired aplastic anemia. TCRdb re-called the reads through MiXCR, storing one row per CDR3 protein. Of about 160,000 distinct CDR3 sequences listed, roughly two thirds are singletons. The sample consisted of sorted CD4+, CD8+, or CD8+CD57+ T cells (not recorded which) from PBMCs. These receptors were taken from a human donor with aplastic anemia. The CDR3 runs from the conserved cysteine through the conserved F or W. The order of the fields is J gene, V gene, D gene, clone size, CDR3 DNA, CDR3 protein. A D gene is named only where the DNA matches it firmly. Not all rows give a size; the values are once, few, many and, for expanded clones, a class.

TRBJ2-2	TRBV19	-	-	TGTGCCAGTAGTGAGTATTTGAGAACCGGGGAGCTGTTTTTT	CASSEYLRTGELFF
TRBJ2-2	TRBV7-9	-	-	TGTGCCAGCAGCTCCAGTGAGGCCACCGGGGAGCTGTTTTTT	CASSSSEATGELFF
TRBJ2-1	TRBV29-1	TRBD1	-	TGCAGCGAGAGACAGGGGGCAGGTGAGCAGTTCTTC	CSERQGAGEQFF
TRBJ2-3	TRBV5-1	TRBD2	-	TGCGCCAGCAGCTTGGAGCGGGGGAGCACAGATACGCAGTATTTT	CASSLERGSTDTQYF
TRBJ1-6	TRBV2	TRBD1	-	TGTACCAGCAGATTCCCGGGACAGACCTATTCACCCCTCCACTTT	CTSRFPGQTYSPLHF
TRBJ2-7	TRBV4-1	TRBD2	few	TGCGCCAGCAGCCACCATAGTAGCGGGGGGGCATACGAGCAGTACTTC	CASSHHSSGGAYEQYF
TRBJ1-1	TRBV10-1	-	-	TGCGCCACAAAACAGGGCTACGGAGGTGACACTGAAGCTTTCTTT	CATKQGYGGDTEAFF
TRBJ2-1	TRBV24-1	TRBD1	-	TGTGCCACCAGTGACCCAAGGACAGGGGAATACAATGAGCAGTTCTTC	CATSDPRTGEYNEQFF
TRBJ2-6	TRBV7-8	-	few	TGTGCCAGCAGCTTATACGACGTCCTGACTTTC	CASSLYDVLTF
TRBJ1-3	TRBV7-2	-	-	TGTGCCAGCAGCTTATCTACTGGACTCCTCGGAGACACCATATATTTT	CASSLSTGLLGDTIYF
TRBJ2-7	TRBV10-3	-	once	TGTGCCATCAGTGAGTCCCAGGAGCAGTACTTC	CAISESQEQYF
TRBJ1-2	TRBV7-9	-	-	TGTGCCAGCAGCTTAGATTCGCGGGCGGCGGGCTACACCTTC	CASSLDSRAAGYTF
TRBJ2-7	TRBV12-3/TRBV12-4	-	-	TGTGCCAGCCGGGACCTAACCTACGAGCAGTACTTC	CASRDLTYEQYF
TRBJ1-4	TRBV6-1	-	-	TGTGCCAGCAGTGATGGGGCAGGATCCGAAAAACTGTTTTTT	CASSDGAGSEKLFF
TRBJ2-7	TRBV5-1	TRBD2	-	TGCGCCAGCAGCTTGGCCGCTAGCGGTGGTTCCTACGAGCAGTACTTC	CASSLAASGGSYEQYF
TRBJ2-7	TRBV20-1	TRBD2	-	TGCAGTGCTAGAGCCTTGGCGGGGGGCTACGAGCAGTACTTC	CSARALAGGYEQYF
TRBJ2-2	TRBV20-1	-	-	TGCAGTGCTAGAGATCCCCTGCTCGGGGAGCTGTTTTTT	CSARDPLLGELFF
TRBJ2-7	TRBV14	-	-	TGTGCCAGCAGCCACCCCACCAGGGGGGCCGACGAGCAGTACTTC	CASSHPTRGADEQYF
TRBJ2-7	TRBV4-1	-	few	TGCGCCAGCAGCCAAGACGGTTACGAGCAGTACTTC	CASSQDGYEQYF
TRBJ2-5	TRBV7-9	-	-	TGTGCCAGCAGTACCAGACAGCACCAAGAGACCCAGTACTTC	CASSTRQHQETQYF
TRBJ2-3	TRBV19	TRBD1	-	TGTGCCAGTAGTATAGCCGGGACAGGGACAGATACGCAGTATTTT	CASSIAGTGTDTQYF
TRBJ1-2	TRBV6-1	-	few	TGTGCCAGCAGTGTCGGAGATGGCTACACCTTC	CASSVGDGYTF
TRBJ1-5	TRBV19	-	-	TGTGCCAGTAAGACGCGCGCGGATCAGCCCCAGCATTTT	CASKTRADQPQHF
TRBJ2-7	TRBV7-9	-	-	TGTGCCAGCAGCTTATCTCGCGCCCACGAGCAGTACTTC	CASSLSRAHEQYF
TRBJ2-7	TRBV5-6	-	-	TGTGCCAGCAGCTTCGCTCCGGGATATAGCGAGCAGCACTTC	CASSFAPGYSEQHF
TRBJ2-2	TRBV20-1	TRBD1	-	TGCAGTGCAGAAGACAGGGGGCGGGCCACCGCCGGGGAGCTGTTTTTT	CSAEDRGRATAGELFF
TRBJ1-6	TRBV25-1	-	few	TGTGCCAGCAGTGAATCGGGCCTTCGCTCACCCCTCCACTTT	CASSESGLRSPLHF
TRBJ1-5	TRBV2	-	-	TGTGCCAGCAAAGATCAAGGATTGTGGCCCCAGCATTTT	CASKDQGLWPQHF
TRBJ2-5	TRBV4-1	TRBD2	-	TGCGCCAGCAGACAAGCGGGGGGCAAAGAGACCCAGTACTTC	CASRQAGGKETQYF
TRBJ2-5	TRBV19	-	-	TGTGCCACCAGACTGTCGTCGGGGACCCAGTACTTC	CATRLSSGTQYF
TRBJ2-5	TRBV29-1	-	few	TGCAGCGTTGTCAGTAGCCCTCAAGAGACCCAGTACTTC	CSVVSSPQETQYF
TRBJ1-2	TRBV2	-	-	TGTGCCAGCAGTACGGGGGCAGCCGTCTATGGCTACACCTTC	CASSTGAAVYGYTF
TRBJ2-5	TRBV15	-	-	TGTGCCACCAGCAGAGGGGACAAACAAGAGACCCAGTACTTC	CATSRGDKQETQYF
TRBJ1-1	TRBV20-1	TRBD1	many	TGCAGTGCTCGGGGACAGGGGGAAACTGAAGCTTTCTTT	CSARGQGETEAFF
TRBJ2-5	TRBV20-1	TRBD2	few	TGCAGTGTGCGGGGGGGCCAAGAGACCCAGTACTTC	CSVRGGQETQYF
TRBJ2-3	TRBV10-3	TRBD2	-	TGTGCCATCAGGGGGGGGACTAGCGGCACAGATACGCAGTATTTT	CAIRGGTSGTDTQYF
TRBJ2-5	TRBV27	-	-	TGTGCCAGCAGTTTACTTGGCGAAGAGACCCAGTACTTC	CASSLLGEETQYF
TRBJ2-2	TRBV2	-	-	TGTGCCAGCAGTGAATCGCGACCCGACACCGGGGAGCTGTTTTTT	CASSESRPDTGELFF
TRBJ2-1	TRBV6-4	TRBD1	many	TGTGCCAGCAGTGACGGGACAGGGGAGTACAATGAGCAGTTCTTC	CASSDGTGEYNEQFF
TRBJ2-4	TRBV15	TRBD2	-	TGTGCCACCAGCGATCTAGCGGGCCTCCTAAACATTCAGTACTTC	CATSDLAGLLNIQYF
TRBJ1-2	TRBV9	-	-	TGTGCCAGCAGCGTAGAGCTGGGTGGCTACACCTTC	CASSVELGGYTF
TRBJ1-4	TRBV7-2	TRBD1	-	TGTGCCACCACGGGGACAGGGGGCGGTGAAAAACTGTTTTTT	CATTGTGGGEKLFF
TRBJ1-6	TRBV6-2/TRBV6-3	TRBD1	many	TGTGCCAGCAGTCCGGGACAGGTCTCTTCACCCCTCCACTTT	CASSPGQVSSPLHF
TRBJ1-2	TRBV7-2	-	-	TGTGCCAGCAGCTTAGTTGGGACGGGCTACACCTTC	CASSLVGTGYTF
TRBJ2-5	TRBV15	-	few	TGTGCCACCAGCAGAGGTGGAGGGACGGAGACCCAGTACTTC	CATSRGGGTETQYF
TRBJ2-3	TRBV2	-	-	TGTGCCAGCAGTTACTCGAGACAAACTACGCAGTATTTT	CASSYSRQTTQYF
TRBJ1-1	TRBV10-3	-	few	TGTGCCATTGCACCCGGGACCAACACTGAAGCTTTCTTT	CAIAPGTNTEAFF
TRBJ2-7	TRBV4-2	-	-	TGTGCCAGCAGCCAAGATGGAGTTCGTGACCAGTACTTC	CASSQDGVRDQYF
TRBJ1-1	TRBV6-5	-	-	TGTGCCAGCAGTTTCGTGATGAACACTGAAGCTTTCTTT	CASSFVMNTEAFF
TRBJ2-7	TRBV7-8	-	few	TGTGCCAGCAGCCCCACTCAGGGGTACGAGCAGTACTTC	CASSPTQGYEQYF